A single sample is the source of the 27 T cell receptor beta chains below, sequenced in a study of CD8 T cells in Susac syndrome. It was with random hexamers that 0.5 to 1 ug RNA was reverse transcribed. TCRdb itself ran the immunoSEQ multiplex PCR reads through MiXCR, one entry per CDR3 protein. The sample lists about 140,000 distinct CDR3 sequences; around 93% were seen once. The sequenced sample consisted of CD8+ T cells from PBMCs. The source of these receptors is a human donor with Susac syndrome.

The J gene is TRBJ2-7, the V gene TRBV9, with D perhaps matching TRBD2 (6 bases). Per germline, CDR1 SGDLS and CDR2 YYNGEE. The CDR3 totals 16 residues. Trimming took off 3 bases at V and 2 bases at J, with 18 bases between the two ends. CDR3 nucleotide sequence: TGTGCCAGCAGCGGGAGCGGGCGGGATCCCGCCTACGAGCAGTACTTC. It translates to CASSGSGRDPAYEQYF. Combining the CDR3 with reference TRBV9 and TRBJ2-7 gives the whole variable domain DSGVTQTPKHLITATGQRVTLRCSPRSGDLSVYWYQQSLDQGLQFLIQYYNGEERAKGNILERFSAQQFPDLHSELNLSSLELGDSALYFCASSGSGRDPAYEQYFGPGTRLTVT.

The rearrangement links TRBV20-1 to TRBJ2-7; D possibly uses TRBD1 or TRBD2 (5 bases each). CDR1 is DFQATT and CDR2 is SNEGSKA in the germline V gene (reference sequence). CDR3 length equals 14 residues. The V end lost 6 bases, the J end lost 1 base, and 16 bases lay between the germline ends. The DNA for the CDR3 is TGCAGTGCCCCCGAGGGGACCCGTTCCTACGAGCAGTACTTC. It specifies CSAPEGTRSYEQYF.

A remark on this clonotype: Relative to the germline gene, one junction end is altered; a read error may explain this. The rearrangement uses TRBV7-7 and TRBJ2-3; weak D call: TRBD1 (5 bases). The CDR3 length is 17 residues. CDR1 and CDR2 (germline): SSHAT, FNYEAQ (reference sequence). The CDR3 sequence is CASSPGPTVTSTDTQYF. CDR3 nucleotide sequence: TGTGCTAGCAGCCCAGGACCGACAGTAACTAGCACAGATACGCAGTATTTT. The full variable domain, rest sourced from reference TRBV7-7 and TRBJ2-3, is GAGVSQSPRYKVTKRGQDVTLRCDPISSHATLYWYQQALGQGPEFLTYFNYEAQPDKSGLPSDRFSAERPEGSISTLTIQRTEQRDSAMYRCASSPGPTVTSTDTQYFGPGTRLTVL.

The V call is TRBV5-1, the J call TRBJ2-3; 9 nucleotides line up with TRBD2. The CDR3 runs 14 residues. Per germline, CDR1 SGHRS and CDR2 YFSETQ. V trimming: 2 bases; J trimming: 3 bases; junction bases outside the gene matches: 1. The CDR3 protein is CASSFGLATDTQYF. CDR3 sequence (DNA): TGCGCCAGCAGCTTCGGACTAGCGACAGATACGCAGTATTTT.

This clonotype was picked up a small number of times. As DNA, the CDR3 is TGTGCCAGCAGCTTGGTAGGGAACGAGCAGTACTTC. The encoded protein is CASSLVGNEQYF. The genes are TRBV5-4 and TRBJ2-7; D remains ambiguous. Deletions cut 0 bases from V and 5 bases from J, with 6 bases between. Germline-derived CDR1 and CDR2 are SGHNT and YYREEE (reference sequence). The CDR3 is made up of 12 amino acids.

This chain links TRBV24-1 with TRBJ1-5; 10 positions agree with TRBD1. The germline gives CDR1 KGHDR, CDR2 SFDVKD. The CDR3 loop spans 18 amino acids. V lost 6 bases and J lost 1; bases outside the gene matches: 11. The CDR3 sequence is CATSRPDRGRMSNQPQHF. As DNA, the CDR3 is TGTGCCACCAGTAGGCCCGACAGGGGGCGCATGAGCAATCAGCCCCAGCATTTT.

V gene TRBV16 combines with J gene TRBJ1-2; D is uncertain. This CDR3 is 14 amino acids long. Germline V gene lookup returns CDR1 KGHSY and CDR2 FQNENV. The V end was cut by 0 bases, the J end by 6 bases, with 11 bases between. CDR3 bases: TGTGCCAGCAGCCAATCGGGCCCTGGGGATGGCTACACCTTC. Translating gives CASSQSGPGDGYTF. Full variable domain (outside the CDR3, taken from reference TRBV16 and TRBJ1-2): GEEVAQTPKHLVRGEGQKAKLYCAPIKGHSYVFWYQQVLKNEFKFLISFQNENVFDETGMPKERFSAKCLPNSPCSLEIQATKLEDSAVYFCASSQSGPGDGYTFGSGTRLTVV.

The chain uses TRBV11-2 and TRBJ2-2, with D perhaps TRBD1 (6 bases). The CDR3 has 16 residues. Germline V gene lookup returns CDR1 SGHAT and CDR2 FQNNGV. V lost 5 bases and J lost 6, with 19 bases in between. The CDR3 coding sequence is TGTGCCAGCAGCCCTCGGGACACCCGATGGGCCGGGGAGCTGTTTTTT. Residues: CASSPRDTRWAGELFF. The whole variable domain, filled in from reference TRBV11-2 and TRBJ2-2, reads EAGVAQSPRYKIIEKRQSVAFWCNPISGHATLYWYQQILGQGPKLLIQFQNNGVVDDSQLPKDRFSAERLKGVDSTLKIQPAKLEDSAVYLCASSPRDTRWAGELFFGEGSRLTVL.

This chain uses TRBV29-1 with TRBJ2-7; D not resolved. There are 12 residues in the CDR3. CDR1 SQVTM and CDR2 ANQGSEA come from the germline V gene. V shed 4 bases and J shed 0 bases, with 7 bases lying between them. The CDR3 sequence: CSVGESSYEQYF. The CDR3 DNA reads TGCAGCGTTGGTGAGAGCTCCTACGAGCAGTACTTC.

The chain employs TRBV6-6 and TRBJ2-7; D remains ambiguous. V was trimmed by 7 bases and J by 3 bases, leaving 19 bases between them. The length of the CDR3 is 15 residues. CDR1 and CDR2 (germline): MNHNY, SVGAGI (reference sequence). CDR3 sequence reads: CASKLGFDEDYEQYF. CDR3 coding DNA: TGTGCCAGCAAGCTTGGTTTCGACGAGGACTACGAGCAGTACTTC.

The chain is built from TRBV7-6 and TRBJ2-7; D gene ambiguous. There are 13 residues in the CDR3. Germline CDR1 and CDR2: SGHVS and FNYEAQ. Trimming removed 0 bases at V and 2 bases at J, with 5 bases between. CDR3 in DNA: TGTGCCAGCAGCTTAGCGGATACCTACGAGCAGTACTTC. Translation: CASSLADTYEQYF.

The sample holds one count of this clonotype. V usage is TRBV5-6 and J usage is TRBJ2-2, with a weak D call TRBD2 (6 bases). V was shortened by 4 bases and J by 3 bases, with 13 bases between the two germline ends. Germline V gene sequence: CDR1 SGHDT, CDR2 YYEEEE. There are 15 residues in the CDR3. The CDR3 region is CASSETSFYTGELFF. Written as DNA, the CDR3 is TGTGCCAGCAGCGAGACTAGTTTTTACACCGGGGAGCTGTTTTTT.

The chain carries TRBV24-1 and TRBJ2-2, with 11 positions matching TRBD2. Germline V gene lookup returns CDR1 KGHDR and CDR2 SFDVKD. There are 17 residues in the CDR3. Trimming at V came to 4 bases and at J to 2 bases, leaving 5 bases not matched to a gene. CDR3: CATSDPGTSGNTGELFF. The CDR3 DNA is TGTGCCACCAGTGACCCCGGGACTAGCGGAAACACCGGGGAGCTGTTTTTT.

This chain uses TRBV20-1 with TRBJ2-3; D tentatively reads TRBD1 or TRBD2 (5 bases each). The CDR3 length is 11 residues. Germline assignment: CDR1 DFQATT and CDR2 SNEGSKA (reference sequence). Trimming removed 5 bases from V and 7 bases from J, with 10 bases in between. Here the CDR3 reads CSAGTDHTQYF. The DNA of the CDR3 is TGCAGTGCTGGGACCGACCATACGCAGTATTTT.

The CDR3 reads CASSSSSGSPNEQFF. The CDR3 nucleotides are TGTGCCAGCAGCTCGTCTAGCGGGAGCCCCAATGAGCAGTTCTTC. V and J are TRBV7-9 and TRBJ2-1; TRBD2 agrees at 10 bases. CDR3 length equals 15 residues. V dropped 4 bases and J dropped 6; count of bases not matched to a gene: 6. Germline V gene data show CDR1 as SEHNR and CDR2 as FQNEAQ (reference sequence). The full variable domain, rest sourced from reference TRBV7-9 and TRBJ2-1, is DTGVSQNPRHKITKRGQNVTFRCDPISEHNRLYWYRQTLGQGPEFLTYFQNEAQLEKSRLLSDRFSAERPKGSFSTLEIQRTEQGDSAMYLCASSSSSGSPNEQFFGPGTRLTVL.

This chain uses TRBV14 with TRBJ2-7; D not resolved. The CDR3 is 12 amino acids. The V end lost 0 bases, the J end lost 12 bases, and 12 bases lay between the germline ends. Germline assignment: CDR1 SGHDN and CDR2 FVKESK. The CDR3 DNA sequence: TGTGCCAGCAGCCAAGATAGCAGATCTTGGTACTTC. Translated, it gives CASSQDSRSWYF.

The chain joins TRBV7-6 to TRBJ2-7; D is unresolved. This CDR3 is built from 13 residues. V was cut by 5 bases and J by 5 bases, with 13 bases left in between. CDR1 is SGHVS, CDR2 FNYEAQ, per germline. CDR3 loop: CASSPPEGDEQYF. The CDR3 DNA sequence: TGTGCCAGCAGCCCCCCTGAAGGAGACGAGCAGTACTTC. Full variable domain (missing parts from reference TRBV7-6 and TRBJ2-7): GAGVSQSPRYKVTKRGQDVALRCDPISGHVSLYWYRQALGQGPEFLTYFNYEAQQDKSGLPNDRFSAERPEGSISTLTIQRTEQRDSAMYRCASSPPEGDEQYFGPGTRLTVT.

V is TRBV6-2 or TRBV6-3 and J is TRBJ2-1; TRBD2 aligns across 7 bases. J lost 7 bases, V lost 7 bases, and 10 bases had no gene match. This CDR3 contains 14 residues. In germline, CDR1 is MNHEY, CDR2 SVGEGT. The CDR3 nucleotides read TGTGCCAGCACCTTGGGACTACCCTTTAATGAGCAGTTCTTC. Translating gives CASTLGLPFNEQFF.

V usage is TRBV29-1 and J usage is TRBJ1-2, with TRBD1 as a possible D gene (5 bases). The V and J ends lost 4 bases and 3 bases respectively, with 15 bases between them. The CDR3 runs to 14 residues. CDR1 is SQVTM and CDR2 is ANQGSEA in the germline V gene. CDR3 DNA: TGCAGCGTTGCCGGGAGTGACAGACACTATGGCTACACCTTC. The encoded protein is CSVAGSDRHYGYTF.

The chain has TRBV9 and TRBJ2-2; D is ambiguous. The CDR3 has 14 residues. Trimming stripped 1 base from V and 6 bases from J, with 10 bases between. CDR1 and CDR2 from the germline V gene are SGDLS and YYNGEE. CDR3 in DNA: TGTGCCAGCAGCGTACACGGTGGGGCCGGGGAGCTGTTTTTT. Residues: CASSVHGGAGELFF.

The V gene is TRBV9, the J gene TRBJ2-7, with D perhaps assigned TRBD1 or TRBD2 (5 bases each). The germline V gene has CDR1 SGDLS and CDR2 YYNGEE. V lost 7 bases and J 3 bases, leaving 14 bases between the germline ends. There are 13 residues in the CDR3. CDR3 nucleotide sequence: TGTGCCAGCGGCGAGGGACCAGACTACGAGCAGTACTTC. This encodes CASGEGPDYEQYF. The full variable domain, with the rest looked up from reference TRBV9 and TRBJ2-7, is DSGVTQTPKHLITATGQRVTLRCSPRSGDLSVYWYQQSLDQGLQFLIQYYNGEERAKGNILERFSAQQFPDLHSELNLSSLELGDSALYFCASGEGPDYEQYFGPGTRLTVT.

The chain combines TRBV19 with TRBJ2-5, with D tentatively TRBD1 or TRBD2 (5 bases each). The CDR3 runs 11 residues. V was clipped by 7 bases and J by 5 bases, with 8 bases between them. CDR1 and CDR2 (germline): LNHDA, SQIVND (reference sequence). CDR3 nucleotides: TGTGCCAGTAACGAGGGGGAGACCCAGTACTTC. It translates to CASNEGETQYF.

In DNA, the CDR3 is TGTGCCAGCAGCCACTCCGGGACCCCAGGAAACACCATATATTTT. Residues: CASSHSGTPGNTIYF. The rearrangement links TRBV7-3 to TRBJ1-3; TRBD1 might be the D (5 bases). CDR1 SGHTA and CDR2 FQGTGA come from the germline V gene. The CDR3 consists of 15 residues. The ends were cut back, 5 bases at V and 4 bases at J, with 15 bases in the middle.

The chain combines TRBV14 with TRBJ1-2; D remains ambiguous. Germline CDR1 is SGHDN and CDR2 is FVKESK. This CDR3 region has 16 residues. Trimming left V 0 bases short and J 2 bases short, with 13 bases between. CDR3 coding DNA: TGTGCCAGCAGCCAAGAGTTTGGGGAACCAAACTATGGCTACACCTTC. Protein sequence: CASSQEFGEPNYGYTF.

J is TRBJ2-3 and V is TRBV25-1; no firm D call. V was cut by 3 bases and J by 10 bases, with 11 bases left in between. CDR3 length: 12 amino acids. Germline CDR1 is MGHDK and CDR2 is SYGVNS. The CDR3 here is CASSDILWPQYF. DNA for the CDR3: TGTGCCAGCAGTGACATCCTCTGGCCGCAGTATTTT. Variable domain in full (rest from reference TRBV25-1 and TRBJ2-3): EADIYQTPRYLVIGTGKKITLECSQTMGHDKMYWYQQDPGMELHLIHYSYGVNSTEKGDLSSESTVSRIRTEHFPLTLESARPSHTSQYLCASSDILWPQYFGPGTRLTVL.

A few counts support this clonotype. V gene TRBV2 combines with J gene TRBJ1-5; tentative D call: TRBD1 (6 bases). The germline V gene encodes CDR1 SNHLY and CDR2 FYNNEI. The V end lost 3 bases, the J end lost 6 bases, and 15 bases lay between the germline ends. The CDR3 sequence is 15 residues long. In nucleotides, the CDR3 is TGTGCCAGCAGTGAGTGGGGGCAGGTCGGTCAGCCCCAGCATTTT. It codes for CASSEWGQVGQPQHF.

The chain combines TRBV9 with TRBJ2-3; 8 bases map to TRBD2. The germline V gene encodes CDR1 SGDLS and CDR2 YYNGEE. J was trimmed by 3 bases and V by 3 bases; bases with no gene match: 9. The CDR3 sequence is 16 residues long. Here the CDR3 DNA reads TGTGCCAGCAGCGCGCAAGCGGGAGAAAATACAGATACGCAGTATTTT. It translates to CASSAQAGENTDTQYF.